The entry below gives a single T cell receptor (beta chain) sequence along with its context. Its target is not known. The data were taken from a study of brain metastases from non-small cell lung cancer. General observations from the study: Brain metastases shared most TCR repertoire with primaries, with sparse T cells. Fewer infiltrating T cells were found in brain metastases than primaries. In about 64% of brain metastases, T-cell clones were expanded compared with matched primary tumors.

Method: immunoSEQ multiplex PCR; TCRdb's copy keeps in-frame clones and lacks some. The data hold about 2,100 clones, with around 90% observed a single time. The CDR3 length is 15 residues. The germline CDR1 and CDR2 sequences are SGHDT and YYEEEE. V was trimmed by 4 bases and J by 2 bases, leaving 16 bases between them. The sequence was obtained from a donor at least 40 years old with non-small cell lung cancer. The sample comprised primary lung tumor tissue. The J gene is TRBJ2-7, the V gene TRBV5-6; weak D call: TRBD2 (5 bases). This chain's CDR3 is CASSRTADLTYEQYF. DNA of the CDR3: TGTGCCAGCAGCCGTACAGCGGACTTAACCTACGAGCAGTACTTC.